This T cell receptor (beta chain) came from a study of blood T cell repertoires in COVID-19. This CDR3 has 14 amino acids. Trimming took 0 bases from V and 8 from J; bases not matched to a gene: 4. Germline lookup yields CDR1 SGHRS and CDR2 YFSETQ. Clones were sequenced by immunoSEQ multiplex PCR, and TCRdb holds only the in-frame ones, with some missing. Among more than 150,000 clones listed, roughly 86% were seen once. The sample was peripheral blood. This receptor was taken from a man aged 40-49 years with active or convalescent COVID-19. The chain recombines TRBV5-1 with TRBJ1-4, with 7 bases fitting TRBD1. The CDR3 protein is CASSLERGREKLFF. CDR3 nucleotide sequence: TGCGCCAGCAGCTTGGAGAGGGGGCGGGAAAAACTGTTTTTT. Full variable domain (missing parts from reference TRBV5-1 and TRBJ1-4): KAGVTQTPRYLIKTRGQQVTLSCSPISGHRSVSWYQQTPGQGLQFLFEYFSETQRNKGNFPGRFSGRQFSNSRSEMNVSTLELGDSALYLCASSLERGREKLFFGSGTQLSVL.